Shown below are 23 T cell receptor beta chains from a single sample sequenced in a study of blood T cell repertoires in COVID-19. Sequencing was performed with immunoSEQ multiplex PCR; in TCRdb, only in-frame clones are kept and a portion is missing. The top ten hold around an eighth of the sample, which has 100,000 or so clones, about three quarters seen once. The sample was peripheral blood. The receptors come from a woman older than 75 with acute or convalescent COVID-19.

The chain joins TRBV30 to TRBJ1-1; D perhaps matches TRBD1 (5 bases). The CDR3 is 17 amino acids. Germline V gene lookup returns CDR1 GTSNPN and CDR2 SVGIG (reference sequence). V shed 2 bases and J shed 0 bases, with 19 bases lying between them. In nucleotides, the CDR3 is TGTGCCTGGAGTAGGGGTCCGGCAGGGCCAGTGAACACTGAAGCTTTCTTT. Residues: CAWSRGPAGPVNTEAFF. Drawing the rest from reference TRBV30 and TRBJ1-1, the complete variable domain is SQTIHQWPATLVQPVGSPLSLECTVEGTSNPNLYWYRQAAGRGLQLLFYSVGIGQISSEVPQNLSASRPQDRQFILSSKKLLLSDSGFYLCAWSRGPAGPVNTEAFFGQGTRLTVV.

This clone came up many times. V usage is TRBV10-3 and J usage is TRBJ2-7; a possible D gene is TRBD2 (5 bases). V was cut by 3 bases and J by 2 bases, with 8 bases left in between. CDR3 length: 13 residues. Germline V gene lookup returns CDR1 ENHRY and CDR2 SYGVKD. CDR3 sequence: CAISDTGAYEQYF. CDR3 sequence (DNA): TGTGCCATCAGTGACACCGGGGCCTACGAGCAGTACTTC.

This chain uses TRBV20-1 with TRBJ1-2, with TRBD1 matching 7 bases. The J segment lost 4 bases and the V segment lost 3 bases, leaving 8 bases of the junction unmatched. Germline V gene data show CDR1 as DFQATT and CDR2 as SNEGSKA (reference sequence). The CDR3 is 14 residues long. The CDR3 region has the DNA TGCAGTGCTAGTGGTACAGGGGTAACCTATGGCTACACCTTC. Residues: CSASGTGVTYGYTF.

The rearrangement links TRBV11-2 to TRBJ2-7; 9 bases align to TRBD1. In germline, CDR1 is SGHAT, CDR2 FQNNGV. The junction had 6 bases not matched to a gene; V was cut back by 1 base and J by 5 bases. This CDR3 has 15 residues. CDR3 amino acids: CASSLVTGGRNEQYF. CDR3 bases: TGTGCCAGCAGCTTAGTAACAGGGGGCAGAAACGAGCAGTACTTC.

V usage is TRBV30 and J usage is TRBJ2-3, with TRBD2 as a possible D gene (6 bases). The CDR3 spans 15 residues. V was clipped by 0 bases and J by 2 bases, with 12 bases between them. CDR1 and CDR2 from the germline V gene are GTSNPN and SVGIG (reference sequence). Here the CDR3 reads CAWSVIWGDTDTQYF. The CDR3 coding sequence is TGTGCCTGGAGTGTAATTTGGGGGGACACAGATACGCAGTATTTT.

CDR3 bases: TGTGCCAGCAGCTTAAGGGGACAGGGAGTGAAAGAGACCCAGTACTTC. Its protein is CASSLRGQGVKETQYF. The chain carries TRBV7-3 and TRBJ2-5; TRBD1 matches at 9 bases. The germline gives CDR1 SGHTA, CDR2 FQGTGA. This CDR3 spans 16 amino acids. V was pared by 1 base and J by 3 bases, with 6 bases of the junction left unmatched.

This clone was observed a handful of times. The chain uses TRBV5-6 and TRBJ2-7; a weak D match, TRBD1 (6 bases). CDR3 size: 14 residues. CDR1 and CDR2 (germline): SGHDT, YYEEEE. V lost 3 bases and J 5 bases, leaving 15 bases between the germline ends. The CDR3 protein is CASSYTPDRNEQYF. The CDR3 DNA reads as TGTGCCAGCAGCTATACCCCAGACAGGAACGAGCAGTACTTC.

The chain recombines TRBV28 with TRBJ1-4; no firm D call. The V end lost 3 bases, the J end lost 10 bases, and 9 bases lay between the germline ends. CDR3 length: 12 residues. Germline loops: CDR1 MDHEN, CDR2 SYDVKM. In DNA, the CDR3 is TGTGCCAGCAGTTTGGGAGGGTCAAAACTGTTTTTT. Translating it yields CASSLGGSKLFF.

The chain joins TRBV6-2 or TRBV6-3 to TRBJ2-1, with 15 bases that match TRBD2. The V and J ends lost 5 bases and 7 bases, in that order; junction bases with no gene match: 9. The CDR3 consists of 17 residues. Germline V gene data show CDR1 as MNHEY and CDR2 as SVGEGT. CDR3: CASSGLAGGADRNEQFF. As DNA, the CDR3 is TGTGCCAGCAGTGGACTAGCGGGGGGGGCCGATCGTAATGAGCAGTTCTTC.

The V and J genes are TRBV10-1 and TRBJ1-1; D unclear. There are 13 residues in the CDR3. Germline CDR1 reads WNHNN; CDR2 reads SYGVQD (reference sequence). Trimming took 6 bases from V and 6 from J, leaving 14 bases between them. This CDR3 reads CASSPPQVAEAFF. In DNA, the CDR3 is TGCGCCAGCAGCCCACCCCAGGTGGCTGAAGCTTTCTTT.

This chain uses TRBV18 with TRBJ1-1, with no clear D. Between the trimmed V and J ends, which lost 1 base and 5 bases, there was a span of 14 bases. CDR3 length: 15 residues. The germline V gene has CDR1 KGHSH and CDR2 LQKENI. This CDR3 is CASSPQRDGDTEAFF. The DNA for the CDR3 is TGTGCCAGCTCACCACAACGGGATGGGGATACTGAAGCTTTCTTT.

The chain combines TRBV6-2 or TRBV6-3 with TRBJ2-5, with TRBD2 matching 14 bases. V lost 3 bases to trimming and J lost 4 bases; unmatched junction nucleotides: 7. The V gene's germline CDR1 is MNHEY and CDR2 SVGEGT. This CDR3 is 17 amino acids long. As DNA, the CDR3 is TGTGCCAGCAGTTATCGGAGACTAGCGGGGGGGAGAGAGACCCAGTACTTC. Its translation is CASSYRRLAGGRETQYF.

The gene calls are TRBV9 and TRBJ1-1; D not resolved. Trimming took off 4 bases at V and 1 base at J, with 8 bases between the two ends. The CDR3 is 13 residues long. The germline gives CDR1 SGDLS, CDR2 YYNGEE. The CDR3 loop is CASSQTSNTEAFF. For the CDR3, the DNA is TGTGCCAGCAGCCAGACTTCGAACACTGAAGCTTTCTTT. The whole variable domain, filled in from reference TRBV9 and TRBJ1-1, reads DSGVTQTPKHLITATGQRVTLRCSPRSGDLSVYWYQQSLDQGLQFLIQYYNGEERAKGNILERFSAQQFPDLHSELNLSSLELGDSALYFCASSQTSNTEAFFGQGTRLTVV.

The chain combines TRBV6-5 with TRBJ1-3; 7 bases align to TRBD1. J was trimmed by 2 bases and V by 6 bases; bases with no gene match: 4. The germline CDR1 and CDR2 sequences are MNHEY and SVGAGI. This CDR3 comprises 14 residues. For the CDR3, the DNA is TGTGCCAGCAGCATGACAGGGACTGGAAACACCATATATTTT. This gives the protein CASSMTGTGNTIYF.

For the CDR3, the DNA is TGTGCCAGCAGCTCCAGGACAGGTGACAATGAGCAGTTCTTC. Its translation is CASSSRTGDNEQFF. The V gene is TRBV5-4, the J gene TRBJ2-1; 7 bases agree with TRBD1. CDR1 and CDR2 (germline): SGHNT, YYREEE (reference sequence). The CDR3 runs to 14 residues. With V trimmed by 3 bases and J by 5 bases, 5 bases remained unmatched.

The chain joins TRBV7-8 to TRBJ1-1; D is unresolved. V was trimmed by 5 bases and J by 3 bases, leaving 13 bases between them. Looked up from germline, CDR1 is SGHVS and CDR2 is FQNEAQ. This CDR3 comprises 14 residues. CDR3 residues: CASSPLWGDTEAFF. The CDR3 bases are TGTGCCAGCAGCCCCCTTTGGGGAGACACTGAAGCTTTCTTT.

The rearrangement uses TRBV28 and TRBJ1-2; 11 nucleotides line up with TRBD1. This CDR3 contains 15 residues. Looked up from germline, CDR1 is MDHEN and CDR2 is SYDVKM. V gave up 0 bases and J gave up 7 bases; unmatched junction bases: 4. CDR3 coding DNA: TGTGCCAGCAGTTTATGGGACAGGGGGCCCTCTGGCTACACCTTC. Encoded protein: CASSLWDRGPSGYTF.

The rearrangement uses TRBV25-1 and TRBJ1-4; weak D call: TRBD1 (5 bases). The CDR3 is 16 amino acids. V lost 2 bases, J lost 1 base, and 11 bases lay in between. The germline gives CDR1 MGHDK, CDR2 SYGVNS. The CDR3 protein is CASSEDGGETNEKLFF. Written as DNA, the CDR3 is TGTGCCAGCAGTGAAGATGGAGGGGAAACTAATGAAAAACTGTTTTTT. Based on the CDR3 plus reference TRBV25-1 and TRBJ1-4, the full variable domain is EADIYQTPRYLVIGTGKKITLECSQTMGHDKMYWYQQDPGMELHLIHYSYGVNSTEKGDLSSESTVSRIRTEHFPLTLESARPSHTSQYLCASSEDGGETNEKLFFGSGTQLSVL.

The J gene is TRBJ1-5, the V gene TRBV30, with TRBD1 identical over 9 bases. V lost 2 bases, J lost 4 bases, and 9 bases stayed unmatched. The length of the CDR3 is 16 residues. Germline V gene data show CDR1 as GTSNPN and CDR2 as SVGIG (reference sequence). CDR3 amino acids: CAWSPGQGRDNQPQHF. The CDR3 DNA sequence: TGTGCCTGGAGTCCGGGACAGGGAAGGGATAATCAGCCCCAGCATTTT.

This chain links TRBV11-1 with TRBJ1-3, with D possibly TRBD1 on 5 matching bases. CDR1 SGHAT and CDR2 FQDESV come from the germline V gene (reference sequence). V was trimmed by 4 bases and J by 5 bases, leaving 9 bases between them. This CDR3 is 13 amino acids long. The DNA for the CDR3 is TGTGCCAGCAGCTCTACGGACAGAAACACCATATATTTT. Residues: CASSSTDRNTIYF.

In this sample, this clone turned up a few times. The J gene is TRBJ1-2, the V gene TRBV28; D is perhaps TRBD1 (5 bases). Germline CDR1 is MDHEN and CDR2 is SYDVKM. The CDR3 sequence is 15 residues long. The ends were cut back, 5 bases at V and 2 bases at J, with 15 bases in the middle. The CDR3 nucleotides read TGTGCCAGCAGTCCTCACGCAGGGAGGAACTATGGCTACACCTTC. Amino acids: CASSPHAGRNYGYTF.

The chain links TRBV4-2 to TRBJ2-1; a weak D match, TRBD1 (6 bases). Germline V gene data show CDR1 as LGHNA and CDR2 as YNFKEQ. The CDR3 spans 14 residues. Trimming stripped 0 bases from V and 9 bases from J, with 12 bases between. CDR3 in amino acids: CASSQDVTGIEQFF. The CDR3 bases are TGTGCCAGCAGCCAAGACGTGACAGGCATTGAGCAGTTCTTC.

At least ten counts were recorded for this clone. The V call is TRBV7-9, the J call TRBJ1-5; no clear D. Per germline, CDR1 SEHNR and CDR2 FQNEAQ (reference sequence). Trimming left V 5 bases short and J 3 bases short, with 11 bases between. The length of the CDR3 is 14 residues. CDR3: CASSPRGPNQPQHF. In DNA form, the CDR3 reads TGTGCCAGCAGCCCGCGGGGTCCCAATCAGCCCCAGCATTTT.